The TCR beta chain under discussion was sequenced for a study of T-cell reconstitution after alpha-beta-depleted transplantation in children. The germline V gene encodes CDR1 SGHAT and CDR2 FQNNGV. The CDR3 totals 17 residues. V lost 3 bases, J lost 7 bases, and 9 bases stayed unmatched. Preparation of the TCRbeta library used unique molecular identifiers. TCRdb processed the PCR reads anew with MiXCR; each CDR3 protein has one entry. The table shows about 610,000 distinct CDR3 sequences, with roughly 10% occurring only once. This clonotype was found many times. The sequence came from a human donor who donated a stem cell graft to a child with acute myeloid leukemia. The rearrangement joins TRBV11-2 to TRBJ2-1, with 13 bases that match TRBD2. The sequencing used PBMCs from the stem cell graft donor, collected from the stem cell graft. The CDR3 spells CASSFGLAGVKWNEQFF. The DNA of the CDR3 is TGTGCCAGCAGCTTCGGACTAGCGGGAGTAAAGTGGAATGAGCAGTTCTTC.